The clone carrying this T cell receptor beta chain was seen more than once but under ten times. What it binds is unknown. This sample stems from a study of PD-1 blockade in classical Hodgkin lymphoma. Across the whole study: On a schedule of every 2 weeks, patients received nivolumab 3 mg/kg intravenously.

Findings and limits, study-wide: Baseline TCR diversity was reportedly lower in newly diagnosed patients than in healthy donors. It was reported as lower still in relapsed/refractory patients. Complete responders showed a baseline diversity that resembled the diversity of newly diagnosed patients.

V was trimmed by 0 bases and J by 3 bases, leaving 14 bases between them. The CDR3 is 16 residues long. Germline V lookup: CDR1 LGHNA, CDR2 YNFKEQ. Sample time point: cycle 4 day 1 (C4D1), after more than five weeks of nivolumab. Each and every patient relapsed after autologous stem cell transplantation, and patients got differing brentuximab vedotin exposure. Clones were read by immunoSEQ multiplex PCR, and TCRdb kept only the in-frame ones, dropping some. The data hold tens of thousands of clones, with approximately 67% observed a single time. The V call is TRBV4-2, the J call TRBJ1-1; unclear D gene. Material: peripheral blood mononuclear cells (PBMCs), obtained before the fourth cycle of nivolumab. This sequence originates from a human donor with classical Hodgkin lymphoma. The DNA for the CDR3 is TGTGCCAGCAGCCAAGATTGGCGGGTTAAAGACACTGAAGCTTTCTTT. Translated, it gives CASSQDWRVKDTEAFF.